Given below is one TCR beta chain in context. Its target antigen remains unknown. Nothing much larger sits one base from this clone, and base qualities are not available. The meaning of the sample's time point label: baseline pretreatment blood. This sample's treatment or condition label indicates: 15 Gy SBRT to primary tumor, nephrectomy 4 weeks later. To follow tumor-enriched clonotypes, peripheral blood was collected serially from radiation-treated patients at baseline and again at 2 weeks and 4 weeks after SBRT. Renal cell carcinoma with clear cell pathology was present in all patients. The QIAamp DNA Blood Mini Kit (Qiagen) was used to prepare genomic DNA for TCR sequencing. Only samples passing all quality control checks were included in the analyses. The record originates from a study of radiation and T cells in renal cell carcinoma (TCRdb year 2020). About the full investigation: Samples were obtained from a clinical trial, in which 15 Gy stereotactic body radiation therapy was delivered to primary renal cell carcinomas and nephrectomy was performed 4 weeks later. In total, approximately 53 samples underwent TCR beta sequencing: some 25 tumors plus 27 peripheral blood samples. In the approximately 53 samples combined, roughly 4.4 million unique CDR3 nucleotide sequences were found, encoding 2 million to 3 million unique CDR3 amino acid sequences.

What the authors observed across the whole study: The single-armed trial design could not address effects of radiation dose or scheduling on the TCR repertoire. Top tumor clonotypes rose in blood from baseline to 2 weeks post-radiation, then contracted by 4 weeks, suggesting transient expansion of tumor-resident clones. Blood repertoire dynamics were not followed beyond 4 weeks after treatment. Because no pretreatment tumor biopsies were available, whether clonotypes were present in the tumor at baseline could not be determined.

The immunoSEQ kit was used, according to the manufacturer's recommendations, to generate TCR beta libraries from genomic DNA. For library preparation, a first multiplex PCR was performed with proprietary primers, followed by a second PCR in which unique barcodes were added, and bead cleanups were performed after each round. A kit-provided positive control reaction and a negative control reaction were included in every sample batch. The final libraries were assessed on an Agilent 4200 TapeStation D1000 ScreenTape, pooled by volume, and quantified by qPCR. An Illumina NextSeq500 fitted with a MidOutput 150-cycle cartridge performed the sequencing, running 156 Read1 cycles and 15 Index1 cycles with the kit's custom primers. The pooled library was loaded at 0.8 to 1 pM with a 20% PhiX control spike-in. From the authors' description of their analysis: Vendor-processed data were analyzed in R, with a clonotype defined as all T cells sharing the same CDR3 nucleotide sequence. In the clone abundance analyses, frequencies were normalized to the 10,000 most abundant clones in each sample. Public T cell clones, which averaged fewer than five per sample, were removed prior to analysis. An abundance difference of at least 32-fold between compartments was the criterion for calling clonotypes tumor-enriched or baseline blood-enriched. A beta-binomial differential abundance model was applied to find clonotypes that expanded or contracted between blood time points. Tumor-blood repertoire similarity was measured with the Baroni-Urbani and Buser coefficient, and group comparisons used two-tailed Wilcoxon tests in R. TCRdb carries this immuneACCESS record with in-frame sequences only. Its versions omit some clonotypes, under half of them owing to an unresolved V gene in the studies checked, with the rest unexplained. V and J calls and clone size are those listed in that table; D and trimming were worked out from the DNA. This sample is represented by about 59,000 clones; over 70% of them were singletons. The ten largest clonotypes hold 7.3% of the sample.

Trimming takes 0 bases from V and 0 bases from J, and the germline ends sit 6 bases apart. The cysteine opens and the phenylalanine closes a CDR3 of 15 amino acids. Only the CDR3 region is kept as DNA, spanning 45 bases read in frame from base 1. The germline V gene (reference sequence) provides CDR1 LNHDA and CDR2 SQIVND. This chain joins TRBV19 to TRBJ2-1, with an unclear D gene assignment. The sequence was obtained from a man in his sixties with renal cell carcinoma. The sample here was blood, taken from a patient whose treatment included radiotherapy and nephrectomy. The DNA is as follows: TGTGCCAGTAGTATAGATCCTGACTCCTACAATGAGCAGTTCTTC. Translated, it reads CASSIDPDSYNEQFF.